This T cell receptor beta chain is drawn from a study of CD8 T cells in Susac syndrome. Random hexamers were used to reverse transcribe the RNA input (about 0.5 to 1 ug). Across 54 Vbeta and 13 Jbeta, immunoSEQ multiplex PCR amplified TCR beta CDR3. TCRdb re-called the immunoSEQ multiplex PCR reads through MiXCR, storing one row per CDR3 protein. The sample has around 79,000 distinct CDR3 sequences, just under 95% seen once. From blood CD8+ and CD4+ T cells, the TCR beta chain was sequenced. Germline lookup yields CDR1 ENHRY and CDR2 SYGVKD. This CDR3 is 14 amino acids long. J was trimmed by 2 bases and V by 8 bases; bases with no gene match: 9.

This chain links TRBV10-3 with TRBJ2-7, with TRBD1 matching 7 bases. This TCR came from a human donor with multiple sclerosis. Sequenced sample: CD8+ T cells from PBMCs. In DNA form, the CDR3 reads TGTGCCATCGGTCACAGGGGTGTCGCCTACGAGCAGTACTTC. Amino acid sequence: CAIGHRGVAYEQYF.